A single T cell receptor (beta chain) is shown here with its context. This record comes from a study of cytomegalovirus exposure and HLA in healthy donors. The CDR3 has 13 residues. The germline V and J ends were trimmed by 3 bases and 8 bases, with 16 bases remaining between them. Germline V gene data show CDR1 as GTSNPN and CDR2 as SVGIG (reference sequence). PCR amplification relied on 60 Vbeta primers (plus 13 Jbeta primers). Here immunoSEQ multiplex PCR was the method, and the copy in TCRdb shows in-frame clones only, minus some. The table records about 250,000 clones, around 84% of them present only once.

Sequenced material: PBMCs. The receptor was derived from a girl aged 2 to 10 in good health and CMV-seronegative. The rearrangement uses TRBV30 and TRBJ1-2; TRBD1 might be the D (6 bases). CDR3 in amino acids: CAWRLQGSSGYTF. DNA of the CDR3: TGTGCCTGGAGACTACAGGGTTCCTCAGGCTACACCTTC.